This T cell receptor beta chain emerged from a study of blood T cells in healthy people across ages. Study observations and caveats: More naive CD4+ cells and higher diversity marked long-lived donors relative to aged donors.

A second PCR of about 7 to 11 cycles used a sample-barcoded 5' primer and a J-beta primer mix. Every cDNA molecule bore a tag from a template-switch adaptor containing 12 random nucleotides. TCRdb reprocessed the 5' RACE reads with MiXCR, giving one entry per CDR3 protein. The sample lists about 1.8 million distinct CDR3 sequences; around half were seen once. Turning to this clonotype: Its antigen is undetermined.

This CDR3 is 13 amino acids long. Germline CDR1 SGHAT, CDR2 FQNNGV. The V and J ends lost 2 bases and 5 bases respectively, with 10 bases between them. The chain uses TRBV11-2 and TRBJ2-7; no definite D call. Material: blood. The origin of this receptor is a woman aged 35 to 49 in good health. CDR3 nucleotide sequence: TGTGCCAGCAGCTTAATACAGTTAGACGAGCAGTACTTC. Translating gives CASSLIQLDEQYF.